One sample yielded the 15 T cell receptor beta chains listed below, sequenced in a study of blood T cell repertoires in COVID-19. Sequencing used immunoSEQ multiplex PCR; TCRdb keeps in-frame clones, though not all of them. The sample has some 180,000 clones, 70% to 85% seen once; the top ten hold around 7%. Sequencing was performed on peripheral blood. These receptors were collected from a human donor in a cohort sampled during active COVID-19.

The chain links TRBV6-1 to TRBJ1-4; TRBD1 agrees at 11 bases. Germline V gene sequence: CDR1 MNHNS, CDR2 SASEGT. Germline trimming cut 4 bases from V and 8 bases from J; bases unmatched to any gene: 9. This CDR3 region has 16 residues. CDR3 amino acids: CASSGLDRGPWEKLFF. The CDR3 DNA reads TGTGCCAGCAGTGGTTTGGACAGGGGGCCTTGGGAAAAACTGTTTTTT.

This sequence joins TRBV6-1 and TRBJ1-1; 12 bases match TRBD1. The CDR3 contains 22 residues. The germline V gene has CDR1 MNHNS and CDR2 SASEGT. With 2 bases clipped from V and 4 bases from J, the junction kept 23 bases outside the gene matches. The CDR3: CASSEPMVGTGGAKSRGTEAFF. In DNA, the CDR3 is TGTGCCAGCAGTGAACCGATGGTGGGGACAGGGGGCGCAAAAAGTCGGGGCACTGAAGCTTTCTTT.

This clone has a single count. V is TRBV6-2 or TRBV6-3 and J is TRBJ2-3; 7 bases agree with TRBD2. V lost 3 bases, J lost 1 base, and 4 bases stayed unmatched. The CDR3 sequence is 15 residues long. Looked up from germline, CDR1 is MNHEY and CDR2 is SVGEGT. CDR3 coding DNA: TGTGCCAGCAGTTATTCGGGGGGAGGCACAGATACGCAGTATTTT. Translating gives CASSYSGGGTDTQYF.

The chain recombines TRBV9 with TRBJ2-7; 9 bases map to TRBD2. Germline V gives CDR1 SGDLS, CDR2 YYNGEE. Losses at the gene ends were 4 bases for V and 4 bases for J; bases not matched to a gene: 3. The CDR3 length is 13 residues. The CDR3 loop is CASSPSGRYEQYF. In nucleotides, the CDR3 is TGTGCCAGCAGCCCGAGCGGGAGGTACGAGCAGTACTTC.

This chain uses TRBV7-9 with TRBJ2-5; TRBD1 matches at 7 bases. The germline gives CDR1 SEHNR, CDR2 FQNEAQ (reference sequence). The CDR3 length is 14 residues. V lost 5 bases to trimming and J lost 5 bases; unmatched junction nucleotides: 8. CDR3 DNA sequence: TGTGCCAGCAGCACCCACAGGGGTCGTGAGACCCAGTACTTC. Translated: CASSTHRGRETQYF.

This chain links TRBV6-5 with TRBJ1-2; D is perhaps TRBD1 (5 bases). Germline V gene lookup returns CDR1 MNHEY and CDR2 SVGAGI. The CDR3 consists of 14 residues. V was cut by 4 bases and J by 7 bases, with 16 bases left in between. CDR3 nucleotides: TGTGCCAGCAGTTTAGATCAGGGAAGTTTTGGCTACACCTTC. It specifies CASSLDQGSFGYTF.

This chain connects TRBV19 to TRBJ1-1; TRBD1 matches at 7 bases. Germline loops: CDR1 LNHDA, CDR2 SQIVND (reference sequence). The CDR3 consists of 13 residues. Unmatched junction bases numbered 6, after V lost 8 bases and J lost 3 bases. The CDR3 spells CASETGSDTEAFF. The CDR3 DNA is TGTGCCAGTGAGACAGGGTCGGACACTGAAGCTTTCTTT.

V gene TRBV5-4 combines with J gene TRBJ2-7; D gene uncertain. The CDR3 is made up of 13 amino acids. The germline V gene has CDR1 SGHNT and CDR2 YYREEE (reference sequence). V gave up 0 bases and J gave up 2 bases, with 6 bases separating them. The CDR3 DNA sequence: TGTGCCAGCAGCTTGGGCAGTACCTACGAGCAGTACTTC. It codes for CASSLGSTYEQYF. Filled out from reference TRBV5-4 and TRBJ2-7, the complete variable domain reads ETGVTQSPTHLIKTRGQQVTLRCSSQSGHNTVSWYQQALGQGPQFIFQYYREEENGRGNFPPRFSGLQFPNYSSELNVNALELDDSALYLCASSLGSTYEQYFGPGTRLTVT.

The chain recombines TRBV6-6 with TRBJ2-5, with TRBD2 matching 7 bases. Germline V gene lookup returns CDR1 MNHNY and CDR2 SVGAGI (reference sequence). This CDR3 contains 15 residues. With V trimmed by 0 bases and J by 0 bases, 1 base remained unmatched. CDR3 DNA sequence: TGTGCCAGCAGTTACTCTAGCGGGTACCAAGAGACCCAGTACTTC. It encodes CASSYSSGYQETQYF.

The V and J genes are TRBV18 and TRBJ1-1; no reliable D call. V was pared by 6 bases and J by 1 base, with 12 bases between. The CDR3 contains 14 residues. Germline values: CDR1 KGHSH, CDR2 LQKENI. The CDR3 nucleotides are TGTGCCAGCTCGTCGGCGGCACAGAACACTGAAGCTTTCTTT. Translation: CASSSAAQNTEAFF.

V usage is TRBV2 and J usage is TRBJ1-2; no definite D call. The germline CDR1 and CDR2 sequences are SNHLY and FYNNEI. The V end lost 7 bases, the J end lost 8 bases, and 17 bases lay between the germline ends. This CDR3 is built from 13 residues. This CDR3 reads CASKSGVVGGYTF. The CDR3 nucleotides read TGTGCCAGCAAATCCGGGGTAGTCGGCGGCTACACCTTC.

In its sample, this clone was seen once. J is TRBJ2-7 and V is TRBV6-5, with D perhaps TRBD2 (5 bases). Germline CDR1 is MNHEY and CDR2 is SVGAGI. The CDR3 runs 10 residues. V was shortened by 10 bases and J by 2 bases, with 6 bases between the two germline ends. The CDR3 bases are TGTGCCATCGGGACCTACGAGCAGTACTTC. Protein product: CAIGTYEQYF.

This clone was counted a single time. The rearrangement joins TRBV4-1 to TRBJ1-2; D is uncertain. V was clipped by 3 bases and J by 0 bases, with 8 bases between them. From germline, CDR1 is MGHRA and CDR2 YSYEKL. This CDR3 spans 14 amino acids. CDR3 nucleotides: TGCGCCAGCAGCCACCACAGAGCTAACTATGGCTACACCTTC. It translates to CASSHHRANYGYTF.

This clone was seen a single time. V usage is TRBV19 and J usage is TRBJ2-1; the D is unclear. Germline CDR1 is LNHDA and CDR2 is SQIVND (reference sequence). This CDR3 comprises 17 residues. Trimming left V 3 bases short and J 4 bases short, with 19 bases between. The CDR3, as DNA: TGTGCCAGTAGTATCCTCGGCAGACAATATATTTACAATGAGCAGTTCTTC. Its translation: CASSILGRQYIYNEQFF.

This clone was found a few times. The chain links TRBV7-9 to TRBJ2-1; the D gene is possibly TRBD2 (5 bases). The CDR3 is 12 amino acids. V was trimmed by 5 bases and J by 12 bases, leaving 14 bases between them. In germline, CDR1 is SEHNR, CDR2 FQNEAQ (reference sequence). CDR3: CASSPSDSGQFF. The CDR3 DNA reads as TGTGCCAGCAGCCCCTCGGACTCTGGGCAGTTCTTC.